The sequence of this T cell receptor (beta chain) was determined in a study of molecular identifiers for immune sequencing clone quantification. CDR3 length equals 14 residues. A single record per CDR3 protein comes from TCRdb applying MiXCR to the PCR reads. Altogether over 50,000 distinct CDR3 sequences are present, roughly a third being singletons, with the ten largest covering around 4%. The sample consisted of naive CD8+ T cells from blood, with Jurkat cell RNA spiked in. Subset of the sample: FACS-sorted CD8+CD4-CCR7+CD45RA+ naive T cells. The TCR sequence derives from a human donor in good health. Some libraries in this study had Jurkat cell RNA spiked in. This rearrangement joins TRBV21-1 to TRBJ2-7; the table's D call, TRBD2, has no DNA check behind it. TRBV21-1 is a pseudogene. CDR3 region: CASPYGTSDYEQYF. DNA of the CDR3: TGTGCCAGCCCTTACGGGACTAGCGACTACGAGCAGTACTTC.